This passage covers 27 T cell receptor beta chains from one sample sequenced in a study of lymphopenia after photon versus proton radiotherapy. Only in-frame clones appear in the TCRdb table, and some are missing; sequencing was by immunoSEQ multiplex PCR. The sample lists some 38,000 clones, around nine tenths occurring once. The source material was peripheral blood, sampled from a patient treated with photon-based radiotherapy. The receptors were gathered from a man in his 60s with cholangiocarcinoma.

The rearrangement uses TRBV19 and TRBJ1-1; tentative D call: TRBD1 (6 bases). Germline values: CDR1 LNHDA, CDR2 SQIVND (reference sequence). The CDR3 contains 14 residues. Trimming pared 7 bases from V and 5 bases from J, leaving 17 bases between. CDR3 sequence: CASTLMAGDTEAFF. CDR3 in DNA: TGTGCCAGTACCCTAATGGCAGGGGATACTGAAGCTTTCTTT.

V is TRBV7-2 and J is TRBJ2-1; tentative D call: TRBD2 (5 bases). The length of the CDR3 is 18 residues. The germline V and J ends were trimmed by 1 base and 2 bases, with 18 bases remaining between them. CDR1 SGHTA and CDR2 FQGNSA come from the germline V gene. The CDR3 coding sequence is TGTGCCAGCAGCTTAGTAGTAGTGGACTTTAAAACCTACAATGAGCAGTTCTTC. Translated: CASSLVVVDFKTYNEQFF.

CDR3 nucleotides: TGTGCCAGCAGCTTGGACCAGGGTTCCTTCTCCTACGAGCAGTACTTC. Protein sequence: CASSLDQGSFSYEQYF. This chain connects TRBV5-4 to TRBJ2-7, with D maybe TRBD1 (5 bases). The germline V gene encodes CDR1 SGHNT and CDR2 YYREEE (reference sequence). V lost 0 bases, J lost 0 bases, and 13 bases lay in between. This CDR3 has 16 residues.

The genes are TRBV19 and TRBJ1-5, with unresolved D. Germline CDR1 LNHDA, CDR2 SQIVND (reference sequence). Trimming pared 7 bases from V and 7 bases from J, leaving 17 bases between. The CDR3 is 14 residues long. This chain's CDR3 is CASNTGRNGQPQHF. In DNA, the CDR3 is TGTGCCAGTAATACGGGGAGGAACGGACAGCCCCAGCATTTT.

This chain connects TRBV28 to TRBJ2-5, with TRBD1 matching over 8 bases. CDR1 MDHEN and CDR2 SYDVKM come from the germline V gene. The CDR3 is made up of 14 amino acids. With V trimmed by 2 bases and J by 3 bases, 2 bases remained unmatched. The CDR3, as DNA: TGTGCCAGCAGTTTACGGGACAGGAAAGAGACCCAGTACTTC. Translation: CASSLRDRKETQYF.

J is TRBJ1-1 and V is TRBV19; D gene ambiguous. This CDR3 is 12 amino acids long. V was cut by 3 bases and J by 2 bases, with 4 bases left in between. CDR1 is LNHDA and CDR2 is SQIVND in the germline V gene (reference sequence). DNA of the CDR3: TGTGCCAGTAGTATTTTTAACACTGAAGCTTTCTTT. Translating gives CASSIFNTEAFF.

The V gene is TRBV6-5, the J gene TRBJ1-2; D gene unclear. The V and J ends lost 4 bases and 1 base respectively, with 16 bases between them. Germline CDR1 MNHEY, CDR2 SVGAGI. The CDR3 has 16 residues. The CDR3 reads CASSSIEHVFNYGYTF. CDR3 nucleotides: TGTGCCAGCAGTTCGATAGAGCACGTTTTTAACTATGGCTACACCTTC.

The V and J genes are TRBV5-4 and TRBJ2-7, with D possibly matching TRBD1 (6 bases). The CDR3 totals 14 residues. Germline loops: CDR1 SGHNT, CDR2 YYREEE (reference sequence). Trimming took 3 bases from V and 3 from J, leaving 13 bases between them. CDR3 amino acids: CASSSEVQGYEQYF. CDR3 nucleotides: TGTGCCAGCAGCTCGGAGGTACAGGGCTACGAGCAGTACTTC.

The chain links TRBV11-3 to TRBJ2-7; the D gene is possibly TRBD2 (5 bases). This CDR3 has 15 residues. The germline gives CDR1 SGHNT, CDR2 YENEEA. Between the trimmed V and J ends, which lost 4 bases and 4 bases, there was a span of 17 bases. The CDR3 spells CASSSPPGSSYEQYF. The DNA for the CDR3 is TGTGCCAGCAGCTCCCCCCCGGGATCCTCTTACGAGCAGTACTTC.

The chain has TRBV5-1 and TRBJ2-5; 7 positions agree with TRBD2. From germline, CDR1 is SGHRS and CDR2 YFSETQ. The CDR3 has 15 amino acids. V gave up 3 bases and J gave up 4 bases; unmatched junction bases: 9. CDR3 coding DNA: TGCGCCAGCAGCTCGCAGACTAGCTTTGGAGAGACCCAGTACTTC. Amino acids: CASSSQTSFGETQYF.

This clone was observed a single time. The J gene is TRBJ2-1, the V gene TRBV4-1, with D perhaps TRBD1 (6 bases). Germline loops: CDR1 MGHRA, CDR2 YSYEKL. V was pared by 5 bases and J by 4 bases, with 9 bases between. The CDR3 runs 13 residues. CDR3 in amino acids: CASSRQVYNEQFF. CDR3 nucleotide sequence: TGCGCCAGCAGCAGACAGGTGTACAATGAGCAGTTCTTC.

The chain carries TRBV5-1 and TRBJ2-2, with 7 bases that match TRBD2. V shed 4 bases, J shed 4 bases, and the junction held 10 bases outside the gene matches. The length of the CDR3 is 16 residues. Germline CDR1 SGHRS, CDR2 YFSETQ. The CDR3 loop is CASSEPLGEGTGELFF. Here the CDR3 DNA reads TGCGCCAGCAGCGAACCTCTGGGGGAGGGCACCGGGGAGCTGTTTTTT.

J is TRBJ1-3 and V is TRBV5-1; possible D gene TRBD1, 5 bases. Looked up from germline, CDR1 is SGHRS and CDR2 is YFSETQ. The CDR3 runs 15 residues. The V gene lost 0 bases and the J gene lost 6 bases, with 13 bases spanning the gap. The CDR3 coding sequence is TGCGCCAGCAGCTTGGTTAGTGGGGCGGAAAACACCATATATTTT. Amino acid sequence: CASSLVSGAENTIYF.

The chain uses TRBV25-1 and TRBJ2-5; no firm D call. The V and J ends lost 6 bases and 9 bases respectively, with 14 bases between them. The CDR3 spans 12 residues. Per the germline V gene, CDR1 is MGHDK and CDR2 is SYGVNS. The CDR3 bases are TGTGCCAGCAGGGACGGATACCAGGCCCAGTACTTC. Translation gives CASRDGYQAQYF.

DNA for the CDR3: TGTGCCAGTAGTATCGTACAGGGAGGTGAAGCTTTCTTT. Its translation: CASSIVQGGEAFF. The chain recombines TRBV19 with TRBJ1-1; tentatively, D is TRBD1 (6 bases). Germline V gene lookup returns CDR1 LNHDA and CDR2 SQIVND (reference sequence). The CDR3 consists of 13 residues. V shed 3 bases and J shed 7 bases, with 12 bases lying between them.

This chain uses TRBV2 with TRBJ2-6, with TRBD2 matching 7 bases. The CDR3 contains 14 residues. Germline V CDR1 and CDR2: SNHLY, FYNNEI. V gave up 6 bases and J gave up 3 bases; unmatched junction bases: 2. CDR3 amino acids: CASRRTSGANVLTF. The CDR3 DNA reads as TGTGCCAGCAGGAGGACTAGTGGGGCCAACGTCCTGACTTTC.

This chain links TRBV28 with TRBJ2-3, with D perhaps TRBD2 (6 bases). The CDR3 spans 15 residues. In germline, CDR1 is MDHEN, CDR2 SYDVKM. V lost 4 bases and J lost 2, with 13 bases in between. CDR3 DNA sequence: TGTGCCAGCAGTTCGGAGGGCTATAACACAGATACGCAGTATTTT. This gives the protein CASSSEGYNTDTQYF.

The chain recombines TRBV25-1 with TRBJ1-2, with TRBD1 matching over 7 bases. The length of the CDR3 is 15 residues. Germline trimming cut 5 bases from V and 7 bases from J; bases unmatched to any gene: 13. The germline CDR1 and CDR2 sequences are MGHDK and SYGVNS. CDR3 sequence: CASSPQEGAPSGYTF. The DNA for the CDR3 is TGTGCCAGCAGTCCACAGGAGGGGGCCCCGTCTGGCTACACCTTC.

The CDR3 nucleotides are TGCGCCAGCAGCCAAGCCTCGTCGGGGGTCACTGAAGCTTTCTTT. Translation gives CASSQASSGVTEAFF. The gene calls are TRBV4-1 and TRBJ1-1, with a possible D match to TRBD1 (5 bases). CDR1 MGHRA and CDR2 YSYEKL come from the germline V gene. Between the trimmed V and J ends, which lost 1 base and 4 bases, there was a span of 13 bases. This CDR3 is 15 amino acids long.

CDR3 in DNA: TGTGCCAGCAGCTTAGTGGACTTGAACACTGAAGCTTTCTTT. It is translated as CASSLVDLNTEAFF. This chain joins TRBV7-4 and TRBJ1-1, with unresolved D. Trimming took off 1 base at V and 0 bases at J, with 6 bases between the two ends. The CDR3 totals 14 residues. Germline V gives CDR1 SGHVT, CDR2 SQSDAQ.

The chain uses TRBV15 and TRBJ1-1; D is undetermined. Germline CDR1 reads LNHNV; CDR2 reads YYDKDF (reference sequence). The germline V and J ends were trimmed by 5 bases and 0 bases, with 13 bases remaining between them. There are 15 residues in the CDR3. The CDR3 DNA reads TGTGCCACCAGCTCCCCGGAACGGTTGAACACTGAAGCTTTCTTT. This codes for CATSSPERLNTEAFF. The entire variable domain, with the rest obtained from reference TRBV15 and TRBJ1-1, is as follows: DAMVIQNPRYQVTQFGKPVTLSCSQTLNHNVMYWYQQKSSQAPKLLFHYYDKDFNNEADTPDNFQSRRPNTSFCFLDIRSPGLGDTAMYLCATSSPERLNTEAFFGQGTRLTVV.

The CDR3 loop reads CASSFDRRGEQFF. The CDR3 DNA follows: TGCGCCAGCAGCTTCGACAGAAGGGGTGAGCAGTTCTTC. This chain joins TRBV5-1 and TRBJ2-1; D may be TRBD1 (5 bases). Deletions cut 2 bases from V and 9 bases from J, with 12 bases between. CDR3 length: 13 amino acids. Germline V gene lookup returns CDR1 SGHRS and CDR2 YFSETQ.

CDR3 bases: TGTGCCAGCAGCTTTCGTCAGCAAGAGACCCAGTACTTC. It yields the protein CASSFRQQETQYF. V usage is TRBV7-2 and J usage is TRBJ2-5; D ambiguous. This CDR3 has 13 amino acids. The ends were cut back, 3 bases at V and 2 bases at J, with 7 bases in the middle. CDR1 and CDR2 from the germline V gene are SGHTA and FQGNSA.

This chain uses TRBV7-3 with TRBJ2-1, with a weak D call TRBD2 (5 bases). Germline-derived CDR1 and CDR2 are SGHTA and FQGTGA. Trimming took 0 bases from V and 3 from J, leaving 9 bases between them. CDR3 length: 15 amino acids. The CDR3 here is CASSLTGENYNEQFF. The CDR3 DNA follows: TGTGCCAGCAGCTTAACCGGGGAAAACTACAATGAGCAGTTCTTC.

The chain is built from TRBV28 and TRBJ1-2, with 9 bases aligning to TRBD1. This CDR3 spans 15 amino acids. Trimming at V came to 4 bases and at J to 7 bases, leaving 10 bases not matched to a gene. CDR1 is MDHEN and CDR2 is SYDVKM in the germline V gene. The CDR3 reads CASSSYLDRGFGYTF. CDR3 DNA sequence: TGTGCCAGCAGTTCGTACCTGGACAGGGGATTTGGCTACACCTTC.

The gene calls are TRBV6-5 and TRBJ1-5; 8 bases agree with TRBD1. Germline values: CDR1 MNHEY, CDR2 SVGAGI. V lost 6 bases, J lost 6 bases, and 7 bases stayed unmatched. This CDR3 is 14 amino acids long. The CDR3 loop reads CASRQGGLGQPQHF. CDR3 coding DNA: TGTGCCAGCAGACAGGGGGGGCTGGGTCAGCCCCAGCATTTT.

The chain joins TRBV7-8 to TRBJ1-1; tentative D call: TRBD1 (5 bases). The germline V gene has CDR1 SGHVS and CDR2 FQNEAQ. The CDR3 loop spans 14 amino acids. V lost 7 bases, J lost 3 bases, and 15 bases lay in between. CDR3 protein: CASNPRGRDTEAFF. The CDR3 coding sequence is TGTGCCAGCAACCCTCGGGGGAGGGACACTGAAGCTTTCTTT.